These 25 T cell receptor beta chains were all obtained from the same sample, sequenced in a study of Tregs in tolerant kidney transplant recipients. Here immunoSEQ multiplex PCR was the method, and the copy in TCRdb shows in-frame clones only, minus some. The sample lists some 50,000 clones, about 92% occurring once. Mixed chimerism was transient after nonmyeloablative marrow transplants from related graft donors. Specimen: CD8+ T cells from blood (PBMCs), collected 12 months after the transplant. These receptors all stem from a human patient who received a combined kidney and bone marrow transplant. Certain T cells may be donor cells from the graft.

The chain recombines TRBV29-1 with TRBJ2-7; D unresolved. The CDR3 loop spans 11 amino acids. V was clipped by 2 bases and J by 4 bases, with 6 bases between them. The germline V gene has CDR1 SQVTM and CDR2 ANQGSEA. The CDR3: CSVEHLYEQYF. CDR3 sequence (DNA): TGCAGCGTTGAACACTTATACGAGCAGTACTTC.

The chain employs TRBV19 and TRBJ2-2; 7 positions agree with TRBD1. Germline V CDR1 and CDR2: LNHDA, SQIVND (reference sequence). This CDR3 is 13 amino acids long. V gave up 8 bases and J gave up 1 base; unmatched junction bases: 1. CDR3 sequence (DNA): TGTGCCAGTCGGACAGGGAACACCGGGGAGCTGTTTTTT. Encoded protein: CASRTGNTGELFF. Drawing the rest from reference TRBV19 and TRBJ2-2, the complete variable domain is DGGITQSPKYLFRKEGQNVTLSCEQNLNHDAMYWYRQDPGQGLRLIYYSQIVNDFQKGDIAEGYSVSREKKESFPLTVTSAQKNPTAFYLCASRTGNTGELFFGEGSRLTVL.

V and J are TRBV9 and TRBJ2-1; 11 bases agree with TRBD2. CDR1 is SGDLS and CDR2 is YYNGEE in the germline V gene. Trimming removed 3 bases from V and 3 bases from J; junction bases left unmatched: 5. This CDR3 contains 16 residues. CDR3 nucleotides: TGTGCCAGCAGCGCCGAACTAGCGGGAGACTACAATGAGCAGTTCTTC. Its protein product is CASSAELAGDYNEQFF.

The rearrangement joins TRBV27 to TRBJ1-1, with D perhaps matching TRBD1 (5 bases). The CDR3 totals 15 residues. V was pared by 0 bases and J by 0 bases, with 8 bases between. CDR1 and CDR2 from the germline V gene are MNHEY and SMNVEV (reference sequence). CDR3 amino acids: CASSLSSGMNTEAFF. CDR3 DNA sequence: TGTGCCAGCAGTTTATCCTCAGGGATGAACACTGAAGCTTTCTTT.

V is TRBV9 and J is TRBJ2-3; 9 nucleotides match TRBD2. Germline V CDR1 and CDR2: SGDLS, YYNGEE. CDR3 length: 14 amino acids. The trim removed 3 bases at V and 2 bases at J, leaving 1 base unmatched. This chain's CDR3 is CASSGTSDTDTQYF. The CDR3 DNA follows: TGTGCCAGCAGCGGGACTAGCGACACAGATACGCAGTATTTT.

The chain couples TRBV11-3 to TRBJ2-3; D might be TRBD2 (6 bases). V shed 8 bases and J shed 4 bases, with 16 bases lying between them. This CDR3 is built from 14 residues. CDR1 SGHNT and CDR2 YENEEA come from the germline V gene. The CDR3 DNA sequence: TGTGCCAGCCGGCGGCGGGACGTGCCAGATACGCAGTATTTT. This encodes CASRRRDVPDTQYF.

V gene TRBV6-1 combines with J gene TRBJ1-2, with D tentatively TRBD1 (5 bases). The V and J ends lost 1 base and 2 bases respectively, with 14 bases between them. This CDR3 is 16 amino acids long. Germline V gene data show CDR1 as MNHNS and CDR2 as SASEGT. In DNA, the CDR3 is TGTGCCAGCAGTGAAGTTGGGGGGACGGGAAACTATGGCTACACCTTC. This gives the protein CASSEVGGTGNYGYTF.

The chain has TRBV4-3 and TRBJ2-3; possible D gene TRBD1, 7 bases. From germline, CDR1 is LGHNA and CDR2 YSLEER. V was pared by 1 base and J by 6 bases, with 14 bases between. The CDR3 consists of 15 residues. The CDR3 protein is CASSQAGGTGDTQYF. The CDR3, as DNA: TGCGCCAGCAGCCAAGCAGGGGGGACGGGGGATACGCAGTATTTT.

CDR3 protein: CASRSGTGAGYTF. The CDR3 bases are TGTGCCAGTCGCTCCGGGACAGGGGCTGGCTACACCTTC. This chain joins TRBV9 and TRBJ1-2; 10 bases are a match to TRBD1. CDR1 is SGDLS and CDR2 is YYNGEE in the germline V gene. This CDR3 contains 13 residues. V was pared by 8 bases and J by 7 bases, with 8 bases of the junction left unmatched.

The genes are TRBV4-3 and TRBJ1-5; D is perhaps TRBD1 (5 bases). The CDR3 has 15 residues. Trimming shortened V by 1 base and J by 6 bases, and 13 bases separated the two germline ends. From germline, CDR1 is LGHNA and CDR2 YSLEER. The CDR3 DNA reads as TGCGCCAGCAGCCAAGTCAGGGTTGACGGTCAGCCCCAGCATTTT. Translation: CASSQVRVDGQPQHF.

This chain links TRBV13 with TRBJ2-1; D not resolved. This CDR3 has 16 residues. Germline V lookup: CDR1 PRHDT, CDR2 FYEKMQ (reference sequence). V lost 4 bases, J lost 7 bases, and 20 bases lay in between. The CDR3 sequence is CASSSPFEAGRNEQFF. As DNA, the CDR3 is TGTGCCAGCAGCTCCCCGTTTGAAGCTGGCAGGAATGAGCAGTTCTTC.

The CDR3 coding sequence is TGTGCCAGCAGATCCGGGACTAGCGGAGAGCAGTTCTTC. Protein product: CASRSGTSGEQFF. The chain joins TRBV11-2 to TRBJ2-1; 11 positions match TRBD2. This CDR3 has 13 amino acids. V lost 6 bases to trimming and J lost 10 bases; unmatched junction nucleotides: 5. CDR1 SGHAT and CDR2 FQNNGV come from the germline V gene.

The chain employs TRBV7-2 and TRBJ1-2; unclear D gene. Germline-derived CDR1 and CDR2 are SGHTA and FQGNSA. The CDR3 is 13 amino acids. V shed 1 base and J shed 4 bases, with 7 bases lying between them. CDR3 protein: CASSLGQVYGYTF. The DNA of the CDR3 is TGTGCCAGCAGCTTAGGTCAGGTCTATGGCTACACCTTC.

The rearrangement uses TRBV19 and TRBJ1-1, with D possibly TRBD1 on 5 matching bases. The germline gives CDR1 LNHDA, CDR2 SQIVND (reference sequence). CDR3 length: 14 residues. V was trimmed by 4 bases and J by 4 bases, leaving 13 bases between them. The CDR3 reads CASSTGGWSTEAFF. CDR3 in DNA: TGTGCCAGTAGTACCGGGGGATGGAGCACTGAAGCTTTCTTT. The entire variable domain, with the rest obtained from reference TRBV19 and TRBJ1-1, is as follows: DGGITQSPKYLFRKEGQNVTLSCEQNLNHDAMYWYRQDPGQGLRLIYYSQIVNDFQKGDIAEGYSVSREKKESFPLTVTSAQKNPTAFYLCASSTGGWSTEAFFGQGTRLTVV.

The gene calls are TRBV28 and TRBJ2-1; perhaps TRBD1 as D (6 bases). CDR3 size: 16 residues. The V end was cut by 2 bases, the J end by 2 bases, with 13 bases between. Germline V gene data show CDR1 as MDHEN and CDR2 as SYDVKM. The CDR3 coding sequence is TGTGCCAGCAGTTTAGGTCAGGGGATTCCCTACAATGAGCAGTTCTTC. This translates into CASSLGQGIPYNEQFF.

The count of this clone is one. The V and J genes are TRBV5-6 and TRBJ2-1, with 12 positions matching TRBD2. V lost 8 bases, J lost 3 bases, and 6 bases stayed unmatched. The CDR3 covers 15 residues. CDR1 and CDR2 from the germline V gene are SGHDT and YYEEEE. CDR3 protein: CASLTSGGLYNEQFF. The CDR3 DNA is TGTGCCAGTTTGACTAGCGGGGGCCTCTACAATGAGCAGTTCTTC.

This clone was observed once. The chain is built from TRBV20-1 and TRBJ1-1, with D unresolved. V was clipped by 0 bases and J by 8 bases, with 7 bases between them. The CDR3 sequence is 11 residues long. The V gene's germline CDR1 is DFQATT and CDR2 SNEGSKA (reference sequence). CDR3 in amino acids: CSAREGREAFF. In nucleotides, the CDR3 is TGCAGTGCTAGAGAGGGGAGGGAAGCTTTCTTT.

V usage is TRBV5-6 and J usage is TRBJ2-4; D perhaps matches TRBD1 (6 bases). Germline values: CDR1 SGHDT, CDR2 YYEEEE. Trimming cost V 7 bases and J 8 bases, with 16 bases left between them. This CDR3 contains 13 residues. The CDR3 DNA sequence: TGTGCCAGCTCGATTGGACAGTCTTACATTCAGTACTTC. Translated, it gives CASSIGQSYIQYF.

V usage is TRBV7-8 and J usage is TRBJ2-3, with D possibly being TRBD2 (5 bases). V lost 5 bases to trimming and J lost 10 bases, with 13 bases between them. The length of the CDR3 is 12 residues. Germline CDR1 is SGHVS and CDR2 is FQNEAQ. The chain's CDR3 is CASSPSPNAQYF. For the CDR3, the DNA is TGTGCCAGCAGCCCTAGCCCAAATGCGCAGTATTTT.

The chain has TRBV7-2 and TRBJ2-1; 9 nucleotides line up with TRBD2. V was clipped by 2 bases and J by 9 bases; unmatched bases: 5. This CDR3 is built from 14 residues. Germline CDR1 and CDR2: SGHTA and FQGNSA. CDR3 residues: CASSLYLAGSEQFF. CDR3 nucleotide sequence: TGTGCCAGCAGCTTATATCTAGCGGGATCTGAGCAGTTCTTC.

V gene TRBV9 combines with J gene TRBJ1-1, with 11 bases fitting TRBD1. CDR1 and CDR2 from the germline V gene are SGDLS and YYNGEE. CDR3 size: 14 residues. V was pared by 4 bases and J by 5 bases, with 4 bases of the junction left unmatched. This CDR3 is CASSPGQGATEAFF. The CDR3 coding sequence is TGTGCCAGCAGCCCAGGACAGGGGGCGACTGAAGCTTTCTTT.

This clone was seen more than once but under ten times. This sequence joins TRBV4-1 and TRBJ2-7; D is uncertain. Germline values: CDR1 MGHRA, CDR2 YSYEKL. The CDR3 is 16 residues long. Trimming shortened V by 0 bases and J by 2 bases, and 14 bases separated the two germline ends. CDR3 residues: CASSQEYAGRTYEQYF. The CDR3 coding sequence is TGCGCCAGCAGCCAAGAGTACGCAGGTCGAACCTACGAGCAGTACTTC.

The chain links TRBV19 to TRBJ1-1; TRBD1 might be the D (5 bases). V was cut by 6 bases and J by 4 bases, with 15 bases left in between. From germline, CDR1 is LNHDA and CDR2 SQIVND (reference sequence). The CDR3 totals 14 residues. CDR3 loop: CASSHRGGFTEAFF. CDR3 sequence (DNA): TGTGCCAGTAGCCATCGGGGGGGATTCACTGAAGCTTTCTTT.

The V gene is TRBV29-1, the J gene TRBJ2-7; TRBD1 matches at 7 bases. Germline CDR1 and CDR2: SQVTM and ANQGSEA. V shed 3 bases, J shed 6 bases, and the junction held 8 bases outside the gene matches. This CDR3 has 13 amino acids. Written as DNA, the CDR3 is TGCAGCGTTGAGTCAGGGGGAGTAAGCGAGCAGTACTTC. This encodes CSVESGGVSEQYF.

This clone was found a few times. The DNA for the CDR3 is TGTGCCAGCAGCGTAGGGGATAGCGGTGCGCCTGAGCAGTTCTTC. Amino acid sequence: CASSVGDSGAPEQFF. This chain uses TRBV9 with TRBJ2-1; possibly TRBD2 for D (6 bases). Germline V lookup: CDR1 SGDLS, CDR2 YYNGEE. This CDR3 spans 15 amino acids. Trimming left V 0 bases short and J 9 bases short, with 16 bases between. Complete variable domain (other parts from reference TRBV9 and TRBJ2-1): DSGVTQTPKHLITATGQRVTLRCSPRSGDLSVYWYQQSLDQGLQFLIQYYNGEERAKGNILERFSAQQFPDLHSELNLSSLELGDSALYFCASSVGDSGAPEQFFGPGTRLTVL.